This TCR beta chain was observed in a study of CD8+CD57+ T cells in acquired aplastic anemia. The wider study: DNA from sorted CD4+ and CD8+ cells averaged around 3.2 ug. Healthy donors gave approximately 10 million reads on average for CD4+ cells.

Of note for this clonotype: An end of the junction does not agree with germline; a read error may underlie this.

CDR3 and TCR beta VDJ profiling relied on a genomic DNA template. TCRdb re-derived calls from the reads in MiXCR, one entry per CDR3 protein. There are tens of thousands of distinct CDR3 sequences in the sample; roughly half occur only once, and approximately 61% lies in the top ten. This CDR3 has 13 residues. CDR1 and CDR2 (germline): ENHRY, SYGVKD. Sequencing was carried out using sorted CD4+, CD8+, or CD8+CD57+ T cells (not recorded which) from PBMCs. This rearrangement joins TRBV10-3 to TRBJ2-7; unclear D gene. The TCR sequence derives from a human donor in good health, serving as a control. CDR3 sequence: CASSEADGYEQYF. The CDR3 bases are TGTGCCAGCAGTGAAGCTGACGGATACGAGCAGTACTTC.